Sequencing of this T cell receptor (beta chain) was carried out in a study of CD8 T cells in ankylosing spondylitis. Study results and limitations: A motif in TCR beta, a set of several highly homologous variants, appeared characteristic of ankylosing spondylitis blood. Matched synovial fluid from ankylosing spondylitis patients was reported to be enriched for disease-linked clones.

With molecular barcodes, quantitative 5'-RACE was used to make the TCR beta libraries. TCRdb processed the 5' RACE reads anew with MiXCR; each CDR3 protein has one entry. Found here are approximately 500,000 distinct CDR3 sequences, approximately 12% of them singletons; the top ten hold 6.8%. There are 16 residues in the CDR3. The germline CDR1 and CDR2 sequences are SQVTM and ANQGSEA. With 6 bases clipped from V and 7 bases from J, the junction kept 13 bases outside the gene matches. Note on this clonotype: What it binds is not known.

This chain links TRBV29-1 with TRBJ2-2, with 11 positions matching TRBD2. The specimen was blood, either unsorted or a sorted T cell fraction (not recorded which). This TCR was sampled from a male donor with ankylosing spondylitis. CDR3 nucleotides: TGCAGCGTAGAGACTAGCGGGACACCTTATGGCGGGGAGCTGTTTTTT. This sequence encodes CSVETSGTPYGGELFF.